This T cell receptor beta chain was identified during a study of blood T cell repertoires in COVID-19. Overall study: Some COVID-19 samples were acute and others convalescent; all came from the United States, Italy and Spain. PBMCs, B-cell-depleted T cells, or T cells were the source of the cDNA or gDNA that made up the material.

Seattle-derived patients entered the study during active infection and were followed longitudinally. Original analysis: Nucleated cell counts were estimated from reference gene primer amplification. Data came from immunoSEQ multiplex PCR; TCRdb stores just in-frame clones and leaves some out. The V and J calls and clone size are taken from that table; D and trimming were inferred from the DNA. This table holds 130,000 to 150,000 clones, roughly nine tenths found once. The material sequenced was peripheral blood. This clonotype originated in a man between 18 and 29 years old with COVID-19, enrolled during active disease.

The CDR3, as DNA: TGTGCCAGCATCAGGACAGGGGGCAATGAGCAGTTCTTC. Its translation: CASIRTGGNEQFF. The chain recombines TRBV28 with TRBJ2-1; TRBD1 matches 10 bases. Germline values: CDR1 MDHEN, CDR2 SYDVKM. J lost 6 bases, V lost 7 bases, and 3 bases had no gene match. The CDR3 runs 13 residues. Together with reference TRBV28 and TRBJ2-1, the CDR3 gives the full variable domain: DVKVTQSSRYLVKRTGEKVFLECVQDMDHENMFWYRQDPGLGLRLIYFSYDVKMKEKGDIPEGYSVSREKKERFSLILESASTNQTSMYLCASIRTGGNEQFFGPGTRLTVL.